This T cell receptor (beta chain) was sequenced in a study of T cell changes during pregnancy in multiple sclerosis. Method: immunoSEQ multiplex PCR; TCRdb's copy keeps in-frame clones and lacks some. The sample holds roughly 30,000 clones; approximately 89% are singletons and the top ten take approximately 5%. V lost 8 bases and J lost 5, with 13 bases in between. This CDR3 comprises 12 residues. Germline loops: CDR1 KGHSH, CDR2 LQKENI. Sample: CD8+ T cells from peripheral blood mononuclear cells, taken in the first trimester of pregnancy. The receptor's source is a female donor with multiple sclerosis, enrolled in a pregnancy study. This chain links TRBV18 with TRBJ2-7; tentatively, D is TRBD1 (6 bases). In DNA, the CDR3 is TGTGCCAGCCGGGACATAGGTGACGAGCAGTACTTC. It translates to CASRDIGDEQYF.